One and the same sample provided the 7 T cell receptor beta chains below, sequenced in a study of T cells after yellow fever vaccination. MiXCR, applied by TCRdb to the 5' RACE reads, yields one record per CDR3 protein. The table includes approximately 96,000 distinct CDR3 sequences, 8.9% detected once. The sequencing used CD8+ T cells not binding an NS4B(214-222) dextramer, sorted from PBMCs, collected roughly 14 days after the first yellow fever vaccination. All receptors derive from a man younger than 35 who received the YFV17D yellow fever vaccine.

Notes on this clonotype: A read error may produce the germline difference seen at one junction end. V gene TRBV14 combines with J gene TRBJ1-1, with 8 bases identical to TRBD1. The CDR3 covers 15 residues. CDR1 and CDR2 from the germline V gene are SGHDN and FVKESK. The CDR3 here is CASSQEGQGYTAAFF. CDR3 nucleotides: TGTGCCAGCAGCCAAGAAGGACAGGGCTACACTGCAGCTTTCTTT.

This clonotype was counted only a few times. This rearrangement joins TRBV5-4 to TRBJ1-4, with a weak D call TRBD1 (5 bases). Trimming left V 0 bases short and J 0 bases short, with 9 bases between. Germline V gene data show CDR1 as SGHNT and CDR2 as YYREEE (reference sequence). The CDR3 is 16 residues long. CDR3: CASSLDDSSTNEKLFF. Written as DNA, the CDR3 is TGTGCCAGCAGCTTGGACGACAGCTCAACTAATGAAAAACTGTTTTTT. Based on the CDR3 plus reference TRBV5-4 and TRBJ1-4, the full variable domain is ETGVTQSPTHLIKTRGQQVTLRCSSQSGHNTVSWYQQALGQGPQFIFQYYREEENGRGNFPPRFSGLQFPNYSSELNVNALELDDSALYLCASSLDDSSTNEKLFFGSGTQLSVL.

The genes are TRBV9 and TRBJ1-4, with D uncertain. V dropped 3 bases and J dropped 1 base, with 10 bases sitting between them. The CDR3 loop spans 15 amino acids. In germline, CDR1 is SGDLS, CDR2 YYNGEE. CDR3 nucleotides: TGTGCCAGCAGCGCTGGAAGGAGAACTAATGAAAAACTGTTTTTT. This codes for CASSAGRRTNEKLFF.

This clonotype was observed a handful of times. This chain links TRBV6-6 with TRBJ1-3; no reliable D call. Trimming removed 8 bases from V and 8 bases from J, with 13 bases in between. CDR3 length: 12 amino acids. Germline V gives CDR1 MNHNY, CDR2 SVGAGI (reference sequence). The CDR3 nucleotides read TGTGCCAGCGTCGCGGTTTCCGACACCATATATTTT. It codes for CASVAVSDTIYF.

This chain links TRBV6-5 with TRBJ1-2, with a possible D match to TRBD1 (5 bases). CDR3 size: 15 residues. V was shortened by 4 bases and J by 3 bases, with 15 bases between the two germline ends. Germline CDR1 MNHEY, CDR2 SVGAGI. Here the CDR3 reads CASSFLGDEHYGYTF. DNA of the CDR3: TGTGCCAGCAGTTTTTTGGGGGATGAACACTATGGCTACACCTTC.

This rearrangement joins TRBV29-1 to TRBJ2-2; 8 nucleotides line up with TRBD1. CDR3 size: 14 residues. Unmatched junction bases numbered 3, after V lost 4 bases and J lost 2 bases. Germline V gives CDR1 SQVTM, CDR2 ANQGSEA. CDR3 bases: TGCAGCGTTGTTACAGGGGGTAACACCGGGGAGCTGTTTTTT. Encoded protein: CSVVTGGNTGELFF.

Turning to this clonotype: It may be a read error: a sequence one base away is much more abundant. This chain's CDR3 is CASSVRESSYNEQFF. In nucleotides, the CDR3 is TGTGCCAGCAGCGTTAGGGAGAGTTCCTACAATGAGCAGTTCTTC. The chain has TRBV7-9 and TRBJ2-1; D might be TRBD2 (5 bases). The CDR3 totals 15 residues. Germline CDR1 is SEHNR and CDR2 is FQNEAQ (reference sequence). Trimming shortened V by 5 bases and J by 1 base, and 12 bases separated the two germline ends.